This T cell receptor beta chain was sequenced for a study of response to subunit inactivated influenza vaccine (dated 2018 in TCRdb). Study-level background: Deep quantitative profiling of the T cell receptor repertoire was used in the study to follow responses to a trivalent subunit inactivated influenza vaccine. Here is what the overall study found, with its caveats: The authors suggested that each seasonal influenza vaccination may recruit only a limited number of new T cells.

Counted from cysteine to phenylalanine, this CDR3 has 14 amino acids. Of all the DNA, just the CDR3 is kept, 42 bases in frame from base 1. V is clipped by 3 bases and J by 0 bases, and the sequence between their germline boundaries is 8 bases long. The germline V gene (reference sequence) sets CDR1 to DFQATT and CDR2 to SNEGSKA. Libraries came from RT-PCR. Sequencing used an Illumina HiSeq 2500. Using fastp trimming at Q25 and MiXCR clonotype assembly, TCRdb reanalyzed the public sequencing data and kept in-frame beta chains. When rows share a CDR3 protein, they turn into one entry using the most common DNA and genes. The table for this sample lists a few hundred thousand distinct CDR3 sequences; about 14% of them were counted only once. The ten largest make up 11% of the sample. A note on this clonotype: The clone's antigen remains unknown. Base qualities are not at hand, and no much larger clone is one base apart.

The clonotype comes from a man in his fifties or sixties who received an inactivated influenza vaccine. Donor details come from another sample of the same person, matched by shared clones. The input for sequencing was PBMCs from blood, taken roughly 12 days after vaccination. This chain joins TRBV20-1 to TRBJ2-2; a confident D gene designation cannot be given. The CDR3 region: CSAREFANTGELFF. The DNA reads TGCAGTGCTAGGGAATTCGCGAACACCGGGGAGCTGTTTTTT.